The text below deals with one TCR beta chain. Per the original data handling: Estimated nucleated cell counts came from reference gene primer amplification. Libraries were prepared by immunoSEQ multiplex PCR; TCRdb keeps only in-frame clonotypes and omits some of them. The DNA gave D and trimming, while V, J and clone size come from that table. There are approximately 500,000 clones in the sample; roughly 87% occur only once, and approximately 0.9% lies in the top ten. These data belong to a study of blood T cell repertoires in COVID-19. The overall study: Donors in the United States, Italy and Spain gave samples during acute or convalescent COVID-19. The analysed material was cDNA or gDNA that came from T cells, B-cell-depleted T cells, or PBMCs.

V gave up 3 bases and J gave up 4 bases, with 7 bases separating them. This CDR3 comprises 12 residues. Per the germline V gene, CDR1 is DFQATT and CDR2 is SNEGSKA (reference sequence). Enrollment of patients from Seattle took place during active infection, with longitudinal follow-up. The source of this sequence is a young man with COVID-19, enrolled during active disease. This rearrangement joins TRBV20-1 to TRBJ2-1; D unresolved. Sequencing was done on a sample of peripheral blood. CDR3 amino acids: CSASLVYNEQFF. The CDR3 region has the DNA TGCAGTGCTAGTCTTGTTTACAATGAGCAGTTCTTC.